This T cell receptor beta chain was obtained from a study of blood T cells in healthy people across ages. The study, taken as a whole, reports: Estimated diversity across one million T cells was deemed an underestimate. The unsorted PBMCs prevented any conclusive comparison of naive versus antigen-experienced cells. CMV status of donors was unknown, possibly confounding expanded clonotype changes.

The CDR3 is 12 residues long. Germline V gene sequence: CDR1 LGHNT, CDR2 FRNRAP. In this sample, this clonotype turned up a few times. No antigen is known for it. A second PCR, run for about 7 to 11 cycles, used a sample-barcoded 5' primer plus a J-beta primer mix. Every sample returned 2.5 million or more CDR3-containing paired-end reads. Each CDR3 protein gets one entry after TCRdb re-called the 5' RACE reads with MiXCR. The sample carries about 570,000 distinct CDR3 sequences, 27% recorded once. The sample was blood. This TCR was recovered from a woman in her 70s in good health. The chain employs TRBV12-5 and TRBJ2-5; the D is unclear. The DNA matches TRBJ2-7 better at its end, which makes the J call doubtful. CDR3 sequence (DNA): TGTGCTAGTGGTTTGACGAGGTACGAGCAGTACTTC. Its protein product is CASGLTRYEQYF.